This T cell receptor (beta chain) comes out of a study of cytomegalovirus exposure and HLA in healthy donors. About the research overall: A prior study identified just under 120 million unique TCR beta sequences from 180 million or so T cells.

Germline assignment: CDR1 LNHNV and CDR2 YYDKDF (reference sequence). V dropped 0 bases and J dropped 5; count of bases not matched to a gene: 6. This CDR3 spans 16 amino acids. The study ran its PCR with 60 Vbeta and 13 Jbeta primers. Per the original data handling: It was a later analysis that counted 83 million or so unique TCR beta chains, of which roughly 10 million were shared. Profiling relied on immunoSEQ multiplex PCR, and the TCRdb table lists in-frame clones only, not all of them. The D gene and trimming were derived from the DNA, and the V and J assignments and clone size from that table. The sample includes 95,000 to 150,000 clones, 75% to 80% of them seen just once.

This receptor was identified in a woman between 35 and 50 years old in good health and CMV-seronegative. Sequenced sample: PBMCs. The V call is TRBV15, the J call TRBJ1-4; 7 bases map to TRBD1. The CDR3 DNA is TGTGCCACCAGCAGAGATACGGCAGGGGGGAATGAAAAACTGTTTTTT. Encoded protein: CATSRDTAGGNEKLFF.